One sample yielded the 7 T cell receptor beta chains listed below, sequenced in a study of PD-1 blockade in mismatch repair-deficient tumors. Assay: immunoSEQ multiplex PCR; the TCRdb copy retains only in-frame clones and omits some. This sample has about 120,000 clones, with about 88% found just once. The specimen was peripheral blood, collected almost 74 weeks after starting pembrolizumab. The receptors derive from an adult with mismatch repair-deficient cancer.

The V call is TRBV5-1, the J call TRBJ2-1; D might be TRBD1 or TRBD2, each matching 5 bases. The CDR3 has 15 amino acids. V dropped 0 bases and J dropped 4 bases, with 11 bases sitting between them. Germline V gene lookup returns CDR1 SGHRS and CDR2 YFSETQ. The CDR3: CASSLGAGRYNEQFF. DNA of the CDR3: TGCGCCAGCAGCTTGGGGGCAGGGAGATACAATGAGCAGTTCTTC.

J is TRBJ2-2 and V is TRBV6-5, with a weak D call TRBD2 (6 bases). Germline CDR1 reads MNHEY; CDR2 reads SVGAGI. CDR3 size: 14 residues. V shed 1 base and J shed 6 bases, with 9 bases lying between them. The CDR3 nucleotides are TGTGCCAGCAGTTACTTCGGGAGAGCCGGGGAGCTGTTTTTT. Its translation is CASSYFGRAGELFF.

The chain is built from TRBV30 and TRBJ2-1; 10 bases agree with TRBD2. The CDR3 covers 16 residues. Germline V gene sequence: CDR1 GTSNPN, CDR2 SVGIG (reference sequence). V lost 1 base and J lost 7; bases outside the gene matches: 10. CDR3 sequence (DNA): TGTGCCTGGAGTGAGTGGCTAGCGGGAGAGAGGAATGAGCAGTTCTTC. This sequence encodes CAWSEWLAGERNEQFF.

J is TRBJ1-2 and V is TRBV7-9, with a possible D match to TRBD1 (5 bases). This CDR3 contains 15 residues. CDR1 is SEHNR, CDR2 FQNEAQ, per germline (reference sequence). Trimming removed 2 bases at V and 0 bases at J, with 10 bases between. CDR3 in DNA: TGTGCCAGCAGCTTAAGTTGGACACCTAACTATGGCTACACCTTC. Translated, it gives CASSLSWTPNYGYTF.

The chain links TRBV9 to TRBJ2-7; D is unclear. Germline CDR1 SGDLS, CDR2 YYNGEE. This CDR3 is 17 amino acids long. Trimming cost V 0 bases and J 3 bases, with 19 bases left between them. The CDR3 region is CASSVAPMTTYYYEQYF. CDR3 in DNA: TGTGCCAGCAGCGTAGCGCCGATGACAACATACTACTACGAGCAGTACTTC.

This clone turned up a few times. The rearrangement joins TRBV6-1 to TRBJ2-7; 11 positions match TRBD2. V was pared by 1 base and J by 1 base, with 0 bases of the junction left unmatched. The CDR3 length is 15 residues. In germline, CDR1 is MNHNS, CDR2 SASEGT. The CDR3 spells CASSEGTSGSYEQYF. The CDR3 DNA reads as TGTGCCAGCAGTGAAGGGACTAGCGGGTCCTACGAGCAGTACTTC.

J is TRBJ2-1 and V is TRBV28; 8 bases are a match to TRBD2. Germline V gene lookup returns CDR1 MDHEN and CDR2 SYDVKM. J gave up 9 bases and V 3 bases, and 1 base lay outside the gene matches. The CDR3 has 12 residues. Written as DNA, the CDR3 is TGTGCCAGCAGTTTTGCGGGGGGTGAGCAGTTCTTC. Translating gives CASSFAGGEQFF.